This record covers a single T cell receptor beta chain. The CDR3 sequence is 15 residues long. Germline V CDR1 and CDR2: LNHDA, SQIVND (reference sequence). Unmatched junction bases numbered 6, after V lost 7 bases and J lost 0 bases. The data belong to a study of T cell responses to AZD1222 COVID-19 vaccine. Profiled with immunoSEQ multiplex PCR; TCRdb holds only in-frame clones, not every one. This table has about 28,000 clones, around 80% appearing once. This material consisted of peripheral blood, taken on day 0 of AZD1222 vaccination. The clonotype was recovered from an adult in good health. The V call is TRBV19, the J call TRBJ1-5; TRBD1 matches 7 bases. DNA of the CDR3: TGTGCCAGTACCGGGACAGCTCTTAGCAATCAGCCCCAGCATTTT. The encoded protein is CASTGTALSNQPQHF.